What follows are 20 T cell receptor beta chains derived from one specimen sequenced in a study of blood T cells in healthy people across ages. The authors ran a second PCR of roughly 7 to 11 cycles using a sample-barcoded 5' primer and a J-beta primer mix. TCRdb reprocessed the 5' RACE reads via MiXCR and lists one record per CDR3 protein. The sample carries hundreds of thousands of distinct CDR3 sequences, roughly 50% recorded once. Sequences were obtained from blood. The receptors shown here come from an elderly man in good health.

This clonotype was counted only a few times. The rearrangement links TRBV12-5 to TRBJ2-7; D not resolved. With 6 bases removed from V and 6 bases from J, the gap between germline ends came to 9 bases. This CDR3 has 11 residues. Germline CDR1 LGHNT, CDR2 FRNRAP. The CDR3 bases are TGTGCTAGTGGCACGTCGGGCGAGCAGTACTTC. Translating it yields CASGTSGEQYF.

This clonotype was found a few times. The chain is built from TRBV20-1 and TRBJ2-1, with TRBD2 matching 9 bases. Germline V gives CDR1 DFQATT, CDR2 SNEGSKA (reference sequence). CDR3 length: 18 amino acids. V lost 3 bases to trimming and J lost 1 base; unmatched junction nucleotides: 13. The CDR3 reads CSARVSGSRMGSYNEQFF. In nucleotides, the CDR3 is TGCAGTGCTAGGGTTAGCGGGAGCCGGATGGGGTCCTACAATGAGCAGTTCTTC.

The chain recombines TRBV7-9 with TRBJ2-7, with unresolved D. The germline gives CDR1 SEHNR, CDR2 FQNEAQ (reference sequence). The V end was cut by 0 bases, the J end by 2 bases, with 11 bases between. The CDR3 spans 15 residues. The CDR3 nucleotides read TGTGCCAGCAGCTTAGCCGGCAGCGCGACCTACGAGCAGTACTTC. Its translation is CASSLAGSATYEQYF.

The chain combines TRBV20-1 with TRBJ2-1; possibly TRBD1 for D (6 bases). V was clipped by 3 bases and J by 8 bases, with 11 bases between them. This CDR3 spans 12 amino acids. The germline V gene encodes CDR1 DFQATT and CDR2 SNEGSKA (reference sequence). The CDR3 sequence is CSASPGGYEQFF. CDR3 nucleotides: TGCAGTGCTAGCCCTGGGGGCTATGAGCAGTTCTTC.

This clonotype has just one count. The chain recombines TRBV6-6 with TRBJ1-1, with TRBD1 matching over 10 bases. Germline assignment: CDR1 MNHNY and CDR2 SVGAGI (reference sequence). CDR3 length equals 17 residues. V trimming: 4 bases; J trimming: 1 base; junction bases outside the gene matches: 9. CDR3 residues: CASSFYRDRGRNTEAFF. DNA of the CDR3: TGTGCCAGCAGTTTCTACCGGGACAGGGGACGGAACACTGAAGCTTTCTTT.

V and J are TRBV2 and TRBJ2-5; 8 nucleotides agree with TRBD2. The J call is in doubt because the DNA end fits TRBJ2-7 better. The CDR3 sequence is 15 residues long. Germline V gene data show CDR1 as SNHLY and CDR2 as FYNNEI. The CDR3 DNA reads TGTGCCAGCAGTGCCACTAGCGGCATTCCCTACGAGCAGTACTTC. Its protein is CASSATSGIPYEQYF.

This sequence joins TRBV12-5 and TRBJ2-7; possibly TRBD2 for D (5 bases). The V gene lost 1 base and the J gene lost 3 bases, with 10 bases spanning the gap. The CDR3 loop spans 14 amino acids. Per the germline V gene, CDR1 is LGHNT and CDR2 is FRNRAP. CDR3 in amino acids: CASGLGGNHYEQYF. The CDR3, as DNA: TGTGCTAGTGGTTTGGGAGGGAACCACTACGAGCAGTACTTC.

V usage is TRBV10-3 and J usage is TRBJ2-5; D is possibly TRBD1 (6 bases). CDR3 length equals 13 residues. Germline-derived CDR1 and CDR2 are ENHRY and SYGVKD. Trimming took off 6 bases at V and 11 bases at J, with 19 bases between the two ends. CDR3 nucleotide sequence: TGTGCCATCAGCCCGACAGGTGTGCTGGAGCAGTACTTC. Translation: CAISPTGVLEQYF.

The J gene is TRBJ1-4, the V gene TRBV7-9; D uncertain. The germline V gene encodes CDR1 SEHNR and CDR2 FQNEAQ (reference sequence). V gave up 7 bases and J gave up 3 bases, with 6 bases separating them. This CDR3 is 12 amino acids long. CDR3 amino acids: CASTLANEKLFF. As DNA, the CDR3 is TGTGCCAGCACTTTGGCTAATGAAAAACTGTTTTTT.

The chain combines TRBV5-1 with TRBJ2-1; D possibly corresponds to TRBD2 (6 bases). The CDR3 runs 15 residues. Trimming stripped 3 bases from V and 12 bases from J, with 22 bases between. Germline V lookup: CDR1 SGHRS, CDR2 YFSETQ. The CDR3 DNA sequence: TGCGCCAGCAGCTCTGCCGGGGACTCGAGTAATTCGCAGTTCTTC. Its translation: CASSSAGDSSNSQFF. Using reference TRBV5-1 and TRBJ2-1 for the parts outside the CDR3, the full variable domain is KAGVTQTPRYLIKTRGQQVTLSCSPISGHRSVSWYQQTPGQGLQFLFEYFSETQRNKGNFPGRFSGRQFSNSRSEMNVSTLELGDSALYLCASSSAGDSSNSQFFGPGTRLTVL.

In DNA, the CDR3 is TGTGCCAGCAGAAGCGAGGGGCTCCGGAATTCACCCCTCCACTTT. It encodes CASRSEGLRNSPLHF. The chain has TRBV6-4 and TRBJ1-6; D may be TRBD1 (5 bases). Germline V gives CDR1 MRHNA, CDR2 SNTAGT. The CDR3 sequence is 15 residues long. The germline V and J ends were trimmed by 6 bases and 7 bases, with 16 bases remaining between them.

V is TRBV27 and J is TRBJ1-1; no clear D. The CDR3 runs to 15 residues. Trimming took 7 bases from V and 1 from J, leaving 16 bases between them. The V gene's germline CDR1 is MNHEY and CDR2 SMNVEV (reference sequence). CDR3: CASIITSSGNTEAFF. The CDR3 nucleotides read TGTGCCAGCATAATAACTTCGTCGGGGAACACTGAAGCTTTCTTT.

This chain uses TRBV20-1 with TRBJ2-5; 10 nucleotides match TRBD2. Germline V gives CDR1 DFQATT, CDR2 SNEGSKA (reference sequence). V shed 0 bases and J 11 bases; nucleotides not matched to a gene: 12. The CDR3 length is 15 residues. The CDR3 bases are TGCAGTGCTAGAGATACTAGCGGGGACTACAATGAGCAGTACTTC. This gives the protein CSARDTSGDYNEQYF.

The chain links TRBV18 to TRBJ1-1; D possibly corresponds to TRBD1 (6 bases). The CDR3 length is 14 residues. The V end was cut by 1 base, the J end by 8 bases, with 14 bases between. The germline V gene has CDR1 KGHSH and CDR2 LQKENI. The CDR3 sequence is CASSPQGHQVEAFF. In nucleotides, the CDR3 is TGTGCCAGCTCACCACAGGGACATCAGGTGGAAGCTTTCTTT.

The chain is built from TRBV27 and TRBJ2-6; tentatively, D is TRBD1 (6 bases). The CDR3 covers 16 residues. Between the trimmed V and J ends, which lost 5 bases and 5 bases, there was a span of 16 bases. CDR1 and CDR2 from the germline V gene are MNHEY and SMNVEV (reference sequence). CDR3 DNA sequence: TGTGCCAGCAGTCTCCTTGGGGGCCCGAGGGCCAACGTCCTGACTTTC. Translation: CASSLLGGPRANVLTF. Full variable domain (outside the CDR3, taken from reference TRBV27 and TRBJ2-6): EAQVTQNPRYLITVTGKKLTVTCSQNMNHEYMSWYRQDPGLGLRQIYYSMNVEVTDKGDVPEGYKVSRKEKRNFPLILESPSPNQTSLYFCASSLLGGPRANVLTFGAGSRLTVL.

The chain joins TRBV6-6 to TRBJ2-7; 8 nucleotides agree with TRBD1. With the DNA end fitting TRBJ2-5 better, the J assignment may be wrong. Germline-derived CDR1 and CDR2 are MNHNY and SVGAGI (reference sequence). The CDR3 contains 15 residues. The CDR3 DNA reads TGTGCCAGCAGTTTCCACCCAGGGGGCGCAGAGACCCAGTACTTC. It is translated as CASSFHPGGAETQYF.

This clonotype was seen only a few times. This chain uses TRBV12-3 or TRBV12-4 with TRBJ2-1; 8 bases are a match to TRBD2. This CDR3 contains 15 residues. After removal of 6 bases from V and 6 bases from J, the junction contained 10 bases not matched to a gene. This CDR3 reads CASSLMSGSLNEQFF. The CDR3 nucleotides are TGTGCCAGCAGCCTAATGAGCGGGAGTCTCAATGAGCAGTTCTTC.

The chain is built from TRBV12-3 or TRBV12-4 and TRBJ2-3; either TRBD1 or TRBD2 may fit D (5 bases each). The CDR3 totals 16 residues. V lost 6 bases and J 4 bases, leaving 20 bases between the germline ends. The CDR3 DNA reads TGTGCCAGCAGCAAAGACGGGACGTTTGGGTCAGATACGCAGTATTTT. It codes for CASSKDGTFGSDTQYF.

This sequence joins TRBV12-3 or TRBV12-4 and TRBJ2-1; TRBD2 matches at 10 bases. With V trimmed by 3 bases and J by 0 bases, 14 bases remained unmatched. This CDR3 has 20 amino acids. The CDR3 nucleotides are TGTGCCAGCAGTTTTGTCCTAGCGGGAGTTTTAGGGAGCTCCTACAATGAGCAGTTCTTC. Translation: CASSFVLAGVLGSSYNEQFF.

The rearrangement links TRBV27 to TRBJ1-2; TRBD1 matches 10 bases. The CDR3 covers 15 residues. Germline V CDR1 and CDR2: MNHEY, SMNVEV (reference sequence). After removal of 3 bases from V and 4 bases from J, the junction contained 5 bases not matched to a gene. The CDR3 here is CASSLGTGVGYGYTF. In nucleotides, the CDR3 is TGTGCCAGCAGTTTGGGGACAGGGGTGGGCTATGGCTACACCTTC.